This TCR beta chain was sequenced during a study of T-cell reconstitution after alpha-beta-depleted transplantation in children. Preparation of the TCRbeta library used unique molecular identifiers. Each CDR3 protein is one row after TCRdb ran MiXCR on the PCR reads. This sample has about 72,000 distinct CDR3 sequences, with approximately 7.4% found just once. Trimming cost V 1 base and J 5 bases, with 12 bases left between them. Germline lookup yields CDR1 SGHRS and CDR2 YFSETQ. CDR3 length: 15 residues. This clonotype has a count of ten or more. This chain uses TRBV5-1 with TRBJ2-2, with D hard to call. This TCR derives from a human donor who donated a stem cell graft to a child with acute lymphoblastic leukemia. Sequencing used PBMCs from the stem cell graft donor, obtained from the stem cell graft. This CDR3 is CASSLSNPGTGELFF. The CDR3 region has the DNA TGCGCCAGCAGCTTGTCCAACCCAGGAACCGGGGAGCTGTTTTTT.